This TCR beta chain comes out of a study of T cell repertoires in cytomegalovirus infection. Study background: It can be stated that public TCR beta signatures indicated CMV infection as well as a matching HLA type.

TCRdb fed the reads into MiXCR, producing one record per CDR3 protein. The sample contains about 700,000 distinct CDR3 sequences, roughly a third of which appear only once. Study observations and caveats: Dominating the ex vivo response were TCR beta clonotypes that were CMV-specific and HLA-C-restricted.

Trimming took 3 bases from V and 0 from J, leaving 9 bases between them. Germline-derived CDR1 and CDR2 are SNHLY and FYNNEI. The CDR3 is made up of 15 amino acids. This clonotype was observed once. What it binds is not known. This sequence originates from a human donor in good health (CMV status not recorded). Some clones in this sample may be carry-over from other donors' samples. The V call is TRBV2, the J call TRBJ1-5, with D unclear. The source was cultured PBMCs, collected from culture after CMV antigen stimulation. The CDR3 DNA sequence: TGTGCCAGCAGTGAGGAGGGATATAGCAATCAGCCCCAGCATTTT. This gives the protein CASSEEGYSNQPQHF.